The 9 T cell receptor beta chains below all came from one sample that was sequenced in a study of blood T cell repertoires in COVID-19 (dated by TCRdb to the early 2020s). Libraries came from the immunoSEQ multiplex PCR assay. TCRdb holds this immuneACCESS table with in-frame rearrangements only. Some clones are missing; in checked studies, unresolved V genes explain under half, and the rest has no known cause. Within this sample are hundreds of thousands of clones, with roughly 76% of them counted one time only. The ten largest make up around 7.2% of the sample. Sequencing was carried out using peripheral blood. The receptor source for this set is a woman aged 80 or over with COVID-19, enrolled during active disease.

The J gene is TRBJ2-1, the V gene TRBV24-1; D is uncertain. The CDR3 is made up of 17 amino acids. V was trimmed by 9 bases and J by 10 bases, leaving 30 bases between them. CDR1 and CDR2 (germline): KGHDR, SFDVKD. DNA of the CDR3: TGTGCCACCCGCTTTGAACTGCCTCACTTTCTCCGAGGAGAGCAGTTCTTC. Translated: CATRFELPHFLRGEQFF.

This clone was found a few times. The CDR3 DNA reads as TGTGCCAGCAGCTTAGCGTACCGGGACACTGAAGCTTTCTTT. This gives the protein CASSLAYRDTEAFF. This chain links TRBV7-9 with TRBJ1-1; D gene unclear. Trimming took off 0 bases at V and 3 bases at J, with 8 bases between the two ends. The CDR3 runs to 14 residues. CDR1 and CDR2 from the germline V gene are SEHNR and FQNEAQ (reference sequence). Full variable domain (missing parts from reference TRBV7-9 and TRBJ1-1): DTGVSQNPRHKITKRGQNVTFRCDPISEHNRLYWYRQTLGQGPEFLTYFQNEAQLEKSRLLSDRFSAERPKGSFSTLEIQRTEQGDSAMYLCASSLAYRDTEAFFGQGTRLTVV.

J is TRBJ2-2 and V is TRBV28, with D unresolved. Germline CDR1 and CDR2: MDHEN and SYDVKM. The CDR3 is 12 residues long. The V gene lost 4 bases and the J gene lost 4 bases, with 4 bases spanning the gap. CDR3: CASSSSTGELFF. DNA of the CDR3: TGTGCCAGCAGTTCTAGCACCGGGGAGCTGTTTTTT.

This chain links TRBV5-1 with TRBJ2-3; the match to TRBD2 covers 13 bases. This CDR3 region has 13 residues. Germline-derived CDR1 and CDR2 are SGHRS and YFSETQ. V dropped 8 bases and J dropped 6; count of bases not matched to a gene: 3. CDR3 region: CASGLAGADTQYF. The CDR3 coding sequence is TGCGCCAGTGGACTAGCGGGGGCGGATACGCAGTATTTT.

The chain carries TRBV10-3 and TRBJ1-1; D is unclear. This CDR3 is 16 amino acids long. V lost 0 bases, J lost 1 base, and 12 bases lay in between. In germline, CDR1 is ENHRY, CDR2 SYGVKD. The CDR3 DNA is TGTGCCATCAGTGAGTCCGCCACAGAACAGAACACTGAAGCTTTCTTT. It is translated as CAISESATEQNTEAFF.

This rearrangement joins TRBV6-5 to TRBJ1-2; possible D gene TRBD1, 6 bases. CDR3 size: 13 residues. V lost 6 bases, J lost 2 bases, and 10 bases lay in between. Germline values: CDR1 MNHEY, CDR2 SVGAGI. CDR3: CASRPGVNYGYTF. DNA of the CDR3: TGTGCCAGCAGGCCAGGGGTGAACTATGGCTACACCTTC.

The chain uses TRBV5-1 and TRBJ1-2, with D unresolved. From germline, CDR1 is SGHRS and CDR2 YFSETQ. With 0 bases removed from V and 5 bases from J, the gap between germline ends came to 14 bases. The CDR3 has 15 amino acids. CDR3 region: CASSLDFTGLYGYTF. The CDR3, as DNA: TGCGCCAGCAGCTTGGATTTCACGGGGTTGTATGGCTACACCTTC.

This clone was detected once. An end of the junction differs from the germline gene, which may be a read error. The CDR3 region is CASTLDSITDTQYF. The DNA for the CDR3 is TGCGCCAGCACCTTGGACAGCATCACAGATACGCAGTATTTT. The V and J genes are TRBV5-1 and TRBJ2-3, with D maybe TRBD1 (6 bases). Germline CDR1 reads SGHRS; CDR2 reads YFSETQ. This CDR3 region has 14 residues. The whole variable domain, filled in from reference TRBV5-1 and TRBJ2-3, reads KAGVTQTPRYLIKTRGQQVTLSCSPISGHRSVSWYQQTPGQGLQFLFEYFSETQRNKGNFPGRFSGRQFSNSRSEMNVSTLELGDSALYLCASTLDSITDTQYFGPGTRLTVL.

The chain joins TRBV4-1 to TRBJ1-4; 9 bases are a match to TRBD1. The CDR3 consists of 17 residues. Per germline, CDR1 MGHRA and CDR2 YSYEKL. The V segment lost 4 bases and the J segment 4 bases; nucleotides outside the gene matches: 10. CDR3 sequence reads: CASSPPQGALGNEKLFF. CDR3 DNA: TGCGCCAGCAGCCCACCACAGGGGGCGCTCGGTAATGAAAAACTGTTTTTT.